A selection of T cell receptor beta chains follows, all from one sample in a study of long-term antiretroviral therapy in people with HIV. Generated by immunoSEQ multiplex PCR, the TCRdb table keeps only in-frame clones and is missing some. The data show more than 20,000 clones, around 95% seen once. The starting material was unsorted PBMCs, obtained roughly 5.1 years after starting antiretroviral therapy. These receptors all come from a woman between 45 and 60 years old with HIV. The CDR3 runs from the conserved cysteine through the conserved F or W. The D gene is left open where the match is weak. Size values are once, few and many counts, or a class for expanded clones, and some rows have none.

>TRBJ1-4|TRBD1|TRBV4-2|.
TGTGCCAGCAGCCAAGATCCCGACAGGGGGCCTGAAAAACTGTTTTTT
CASSQDPDRGPEKLFF
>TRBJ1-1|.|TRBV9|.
TGTGCCAGCAGCGTAGCAGAGGGGGGTTTAAACACTGAAGCTTTCTTT
CASSVAEGGLNTEAFF
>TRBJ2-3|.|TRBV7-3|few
TGTGCCAGCAGCTTAGGGGGCACAGATACGCAGTATTTT
CASSLGGTDTQYF
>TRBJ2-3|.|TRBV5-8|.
TGTGCCAGCAGCTTGATGGTGGCGGCTACGCAGTATTTT
CASSLMVAATQYF
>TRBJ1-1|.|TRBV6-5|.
TGTGCCAGCAGCCCCGGGGAGAACACTGAAGCTTTCTTT
CASSPGENTEAFF
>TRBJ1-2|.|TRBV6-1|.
TGTGCCAGCACGGGCCAAGCGTCGTATGGCTACACCTTC
CASTGQASYGYTF
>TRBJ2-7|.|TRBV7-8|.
TGTGCCAGCAGCTTCGGCATAACCTCCTACGAGCAGTACTTC
CASSFGITSYEQYF
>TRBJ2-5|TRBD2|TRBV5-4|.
TGTGCCAGCAGCTTGGGGACTAGCGTGGAAGTCTCAGAGACCCAGTACTTC
CASSLGTSVEVSETQYF
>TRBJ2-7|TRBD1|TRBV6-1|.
TGTGCCAGCACCACGGGACAGACCTACGAGCAGTACTTC
CASTTGQTYEQYF
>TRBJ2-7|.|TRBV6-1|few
TGTGCCAGCAGGCTCGGATTCTCCTACGAGCAGTACTTC
CASRLGFSYEQYF
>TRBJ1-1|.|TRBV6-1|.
TGTGCCAGCAGTGTCGCGGAGACTGAAGCTTTCTTT
CASSVAETEAFF
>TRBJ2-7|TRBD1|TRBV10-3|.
TGTGCCATCAGTGAAGGGACAGGGCGAAACTACGAGCAGTACTTC
CAISEGTGRNYEQYF
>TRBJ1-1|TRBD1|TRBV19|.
TGTGCCAGTAGTACCCCTCCGACAGGGACGTACGAAGCTTTCTTT
CASSTPPTGTYEAFF
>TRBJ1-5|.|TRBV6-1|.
TGTGCCAGCACCTGGGGAGACGGTAGCAATCAGCCCCAGCATTTT
CASTWGDGSNQPQHF
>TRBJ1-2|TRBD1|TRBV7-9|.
TGTGCCAGCAGGCCCGGACAGGGTCTTATTAACTATGGCTACACCTTC
CASRPGQGLINYGYTF
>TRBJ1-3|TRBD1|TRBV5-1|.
TGCGCCAGCAGCCTGCTGGACAGGTTAACTGGAAACACCATATATTTT
CASSLLDRLTGNTIYF
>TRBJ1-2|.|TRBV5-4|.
TGTGCCAGCAGCTTTGTGGGTGACTATGGCTACACCTTC
CASSFVGDYGYTF
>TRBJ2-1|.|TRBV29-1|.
TGCAGCGTTGAAGTACACGGGGCGGAAAGGCAGTTCTTC
CSVEVHGAERQFF
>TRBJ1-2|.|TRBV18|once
TGTGCCAGCTCACCACTCCCGGGGGAGAACTATGGCTACACCTTC
CASSPLPGENYGYTF
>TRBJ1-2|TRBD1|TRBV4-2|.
TGTGCCAGCAGCCCCGACAGGGGAACATATGGCTACACCTTC
CASSPDRGTYGYTF
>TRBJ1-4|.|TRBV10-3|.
TGTGCCACTCAGTTCGCAACTAATGAAAAACTGTTTTTT
CATQFATNEKLFF
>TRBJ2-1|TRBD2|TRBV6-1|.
TGTGCCATGGAGAAGGGACTAGCGGGAGATGAGCAGTTCTTC
CAMEKGLAGDEQFF
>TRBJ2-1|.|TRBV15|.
TGTGCCACCAGCAGAGACAGGGAATACAATGAGCAGTTCTTC
CATSRDREYNEQFF
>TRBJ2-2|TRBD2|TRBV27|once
TGTGCCAGCAGAGAGACGGGACTAGCGGGATTCGGGGAGCTGTTTTTT
CASRETGLAGFGELFF
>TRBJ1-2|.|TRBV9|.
TGTGCCAGCAGCGTAGAAAACAGGCCTCCATGGGGCTACACCTTC
CASSVENRPPWGYTF
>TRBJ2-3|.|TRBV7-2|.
TGTGCCAGCAGCTCCCCGGACCAGTGGTTGACAGATACGCAGTATTTT
CASSSPDQWLTDTQYF
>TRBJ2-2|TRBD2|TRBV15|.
TGTGCCACCAGCAGAGATAGGGAGGGAACCGGGGAGCTGTTTTTT
CATSRDREGTGELFF
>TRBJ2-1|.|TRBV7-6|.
TGTGCCAGCAGCTTATCGTACTCCTCCAATGAGCAGTTCTTC
CASSLSYSSNEQFF
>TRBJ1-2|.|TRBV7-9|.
TGTGCCAGCAGCCCAAGTGGGGTAGGGGGCTACACCTTC
CASSPSGVGGYTF
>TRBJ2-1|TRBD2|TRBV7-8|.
TGTGCCAGCAGCTTAGTTTTAACTAGCGGCTACAATGAGCAGTTCTTC
CASSLVLTSGYNEQFF
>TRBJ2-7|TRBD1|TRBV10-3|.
TGTGCCATCACTCCAGGGGGCAGCGACGAGCAGTACTTC
CAITPGGSDEQYF
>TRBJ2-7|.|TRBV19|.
TGTGCCAGTAGTATGGATCCCGCCCGGTACGAGCAGTACTTC
CASSMDPARYEQYF
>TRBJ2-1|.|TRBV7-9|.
TGTGCCAGCAGCTTAGAATCCCAGTACAATGAGCAGTTCTTC
CASSLESQYNEQFF
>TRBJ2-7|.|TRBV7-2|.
.
CASSFGPGAYEQYF
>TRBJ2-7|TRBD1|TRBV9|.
TGTGCCAGCAGCCCGGGACAGGGGACTATCGCGCAGTACTTC
CASSPGQGTIAQYF
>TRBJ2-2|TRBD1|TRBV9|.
TGTGCCAGCAGAACATCACAGGGGGCGCACGGGGAGCTGTTTTTT
CASRTSQGAHGELFF
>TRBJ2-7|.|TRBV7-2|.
TGTGCCAGCAGCTTAGGTCGGATAGTCTACGAGCAGTACTTC
CASSLGRIVYEQYF
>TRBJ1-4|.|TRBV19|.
TGTGCCAGTAGTATTTGGCAGGGAAATGAAAAACTGTTTTTT
CASSIWQGNEKLFF
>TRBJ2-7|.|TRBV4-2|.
TGTGCCAGCAGCCAAGATGTGCAGCGCTACGAGCAGTACTTC
CASSQDVQRYEQYF
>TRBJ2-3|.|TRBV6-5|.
TGTGCCAGCAGTTACGGGGGTGCCTTAGGTACGCAGTATTTT
CASSYGGALGTQYF
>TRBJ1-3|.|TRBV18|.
TGTGCCAGCTCGGGGTCCGAAGGAAACACCATATATTTT
CASSGSEGNTIYF
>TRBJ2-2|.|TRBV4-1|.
TGCGCCAGCAGCCGAGTACAAAACGTGGAATACACCGGGGAGCTGTTTTTT
CASSRVQNVEYTGELFF
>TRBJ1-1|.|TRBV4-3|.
TGCGCCAGCAGCCCCGTCAAAGCGGGCAGTGAAGCTTTCTTT
CASSPVKAGSEAFF
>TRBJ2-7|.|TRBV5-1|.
TGCGCCAGCAGCACCTGGGACACCAGCTCCTACGAGCAGTACTTC
CASSTWDTSSYEQYF
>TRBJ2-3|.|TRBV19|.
TGTGCCAGTAGTATTTTCTGGAGCGGACTCGAGGATACGCAGTATTTT
CASSIFWSGLEDTQYF